These T cell receptor beta chains were read from a single sample in a study of tissue T cells after allogeneic stem cell transplantation. The table came from immunoSEQ multiplex PCR; TCRdb's copy has only in-frame clones and leaves some out. The sample consists of about 1,200 clones, about 45% of them appearing once. Here the sequenced sample was esophageal tissue, taken at autopsy. These receptors all come from a female patient aged 40-69 years with steroid-refractory graft-versus-host disease after an allogeneic stem cell transplant. Part of the T cell pool may stem from the graft donor. CDR3s include the opening cysteine and the closing phenylalanine or tryptophan. Fields, in order: V gene, J gene, D gene, clone size, CDR3 length, CDR3 protein, CDR3 DNA. A D gene is named only where the DNA matches it firmly. Rows may omit the clone size; those that give it use once, few, many or a size class.

V gene: TRBV27
J gene: TRBJ2-2
D gene: NA
clone size: medium-sized
CDR3 length: 14
CDR3 protein: CASRTGFDTGELFF
CDR3 DNA: TGTGCCAGCCGAACAGGGTTCGACACCGGGGAGCTGTTTTTT

V gene: TRBV2
J gene: TRBJ2-2
D gene: NA
clone size: few
CDR3 length: 15
CDR3 protein: CASSESGPYTGELFF
CDR3 DNA: TGTGCCAGCAGTGAATCGGGACCCTACACCGGGGAGCTGTTTTTT

V gene: TRBV5-1
J gene: TRBJ1-2
D gene: TRBD1
clone size: NA
CDR3 length: 14
CDR3 protein: CASTNTGGGYGYTF
CDR3 DNA: TGCGCCAGCACCAATACAGGGGGAGGTTATGGCTACACCTTC

V gene: TRBV21-1
J gene: TRBJ1-5
D gene: NA
clone size: few
CDR3 length: 11
CDR3 protein: CASYRDQPQHF
CDR3 DNA: TGTGCCAGTTACAGGGACCAGCCCCAGCATTTT

V gene: TRBV7-9
J gene: TRBJ2-6
D gene: NA
clone size: NA
CDR3 length: 12
CDR3 protein: CASSLGANVLTF
CDR3 DNA: TGTGCCAGCAGCTTAGGAGCCAACGTCCTGACTTTC

V gene: TRBV6-2/TRBV6-3
J gene: TRBJ1-3
D gene: NA
clone size: NA
CDR3 length: 17
CDR3 protein: CASSYFGGAFSGNTIYF
CDR3 DNA: TGTGCCAGCAGTTACTTCGGGGGGGCCTTCTCTGGAAACACCATATATTTT

V gene: TRBV6-6
J gene: TRBJ1-5
D gene: NA
clone size: large
CDR3 length: 15
CDR3 protein: CASSYSSGLNQPQHF
CDR3 DNA: TGTGCCAGCAGTTACTCCTCAGGGCTAAATCAGCCCCAGCATTTT

V gene: TRBV5-5
J gene: TRBJ2-1
D gene: NA
clone size: NA
CDR3 length: 16
CDR3 protein: CASSPLREKAYNEQFF
CDR3 DNA: TGTGCCAGCAGCCCACTTCGGGAGAAAGCCTACAATGAGCAGTTCTTC

V gene: TRBV10-3
J gene: TRBJ2-3
D gene: NA
clone size: few
CDR3 length: 14
CDR3 protein: CAISESGQLDTQYF
CDR3 DNA: TGTGCCATCAGTGAGTCGGGTCAGTTAGATACGCAGTATTTT

V gene: TRBV5-1
J gene: TRBJ2-3
D gene: TRBD1
clone size: few
CDR3 length: 14
CDR3 protein: CASSLARGLDTQYF
CDR3 DNA: TGCGCCAGCAGCTTGGCCAGGGGGCTCGATACGCAGTATTTT

V gene: TRBV6-6
J gene: TRBJ2-5
D gene: NA
clone size: NA
CDR3 length: 15
CDR3 protein: CASSYSRDIQETQYF
CDR3 DNA: TGTGCCAGCAGTTACTCGCGGGACATCCAAGAGACCCAGTACTTC

V gene: TRBV14
J gene: TRBJ2-7
D gene: TRBD2
clone size: NA
CDR3 length: 15
CDR3 protein: CAAGKRGGTRYEQYF
CDR3 DNA: TGTGCCGCAGGAAAGCGGGGAGGGACGCGCTACGAGCAGTACTTC

V gene: TRBV27
J gene: TRBJ2-7
D gene: NA
clone size: NA
CDR3 length: 16
CDR3 protein: CASSLGPGQAPYEQYF
CDR3 DNA: TGTGCCAGCAGTTTGGGGCCGGGGCAGGCGCCCTACGAGCAGTACTTC

V gene: TRBV10-1
J gene: TRBJ2-7
D gene: NA
clone size: few
CDR3 length: 15
CDR3 protein: CASSDPPFSLYEQYF
CDR3 DNA: TGCGCCAGCAGTGACCCGCCTTTCTCCCTCTACGAGCAGTACTTC

V gene: TRBV28
J gene: TRBJ1-1
D gene: NA
clone size: medium-sized
CDR3 length: 12
CDR3 protein: CACPRWDTEAFF
CDR3 DNA: TGTGCCTGCCCCCGGTGGGACACTGAAGCTTTCTTT

V gene: TRBV29-1
J gene: TRBJ2-1
D gene: TRBD2
clone size: NA
CDR3 length: 10
CDR3 protein: CSVGLAEQFF
CDR3 DNA: TGCAGCGTTGGACTAGCGGAGCAGTTCTTC

V gene: TRBV11-3
J gene: TRBJ2-1
D gene: NA
clone size: NA
CDR3 length: 13
CDR3 protein: CASSLDWEGEQFF
CDR3 DNA: TGTGCCAGCAGCTTAGATTGGGAAGGTGAGCAGTTCTTC

V gene: TRBV9
J gene: TRBJ2-7
D gene: NA
clone size: NA
CDR3 length: 15
CDR3 protein: CASSVGARGDYEQYF
CDR3 DNA: TGTGCCAGCAGCGTAGGGGCCCGCGGAGACTACGAGCAGTACTTC

V gene: TRBV14
J gene: TRBJ2-3
D gene: NA
clone size: NA
CDR3 length: 19
CDR3 protein: CASSPSGLSFYYSTDTQYF
CDR3 DNA: TGTGCCAGCAGCCCATCGGGACTTTCCTTCTATTATAGCACAGATACGCAGTATTTT

V gene: TRBV2
J gene: TRBJ1-2
D gene: NA
clone size: NA
CDR3 length: 14
CDR3 protein: CASIRQEMYYGYTF
CDR3 DNA: TGTGCCAGCATAAGACAGGAGATGTACTATGGCTACACCTTC

V gene: TRBV27
J gene: TRBJ1-4
D gene: TRBD1
clone size: NA
CDR3 length: 18
CDR3 protein: CASSLSTADRGGCEKLFF
CDR3 DNA: TGTGCCAGCAGTTTATCGACCGCCGACAGGGGAGGATGCGAAAAACTGTTTTTT

V gene: TRBV5-1
J gene: TRBJ2-5
D gene: TRBD2
clone size: NA
CDR3 length: 16
CDR3 protein: CASSLGGLPYQETQYF
CDR3 DNA: TGCGCCAGCAGCTTGGGGGGACTACCTTATCAAGAGACCCAGTACTTC

V gene: TRBV10-3
J gene: TRBJ2-1
D gene: TRBD2
clone size: few
CDR3 length: 16
CDR3 protein: CAISVTSGRVYNEQFF
CDR3 DNA: TGTGCCATCAGTGTTACTAGCGGGAGGGTCTACAATGAGCAGTTCTTC

V gene: TRBV7-3
J gene: TRBJ1-3
D gene: NA
clone size: NA
CDR3 length: 13
CDR3 protein: CASSPGSGNTIYF
CDR3 DNA: TGTGCCAGCAGCCCAGGCTCCGGAAACACCATATATTTT

V gene: TRBV24-1
J gene: TRBJ2-7
D gene: TRBD2
clone size: NA
CDR3 length: 17
CDR3 protein: CATSDFLRLAGVYEQYF
CDR3 DNA: TGTGCCACCAGTGATTTCCTCAGACTAGCGGGAGTCTACGAGCAGTACTTC

V gene: TRBV5-4
J gene: TRBJ2-1
D gene: NA
clone size: NA
CDR3 length: 12
CDR3 protein: CATTGFDNEQFF
CDR3 DNA: TGTGCCACCACAGGGTTCGACAATGAGCAGTTCTTC

V gene: TRBV27
J gene: TRBJ1-2
D gene: TRBD1
clone size: large
CDR3 length: 14
CDR3 protein: CASSFLGQAGGYTF
CDR3 DNA: TGTGCCAGCAGTTTCTTGGGACAGGCAGGCGGCTACACCTTC

V gene: TRBV19
J gene: TRBJ1-1
D gene: NA
clone size: NA
CDR3 length: 11
CDR3 protein: CASPHRDEAFF
CDR3 DNA: TGTGCCAGTCCCCATAGGGATGAAGCTTTCTTT

V gene: TRBV29-1
J gene: TRBJ1-2
D gene: NA
clone size: NA
CDR3 length: 13
CDR3 protein: CSVKQGPGYGYTF
CDR3 DNA: TGCAGCGTAAAACAGGGCCCTGGCTATGGCTACACCTTC

V gene: TRBV19
J gene: TRBJ2-7
D gene: NA
clone size: NA
CDR3 length: 14
CDR3 protein: CASSRRTGPYEQYF
CDR3 DNA: TGTGCCAGTAGTCGCCGTACAGGGCCCTACGAGCAGTACTTC

V gene: TRBV14
J gene: TRBJ1-4
D gene: NA
clone size: NA
CDR3 length: 14
CDR3 protein: CASSRQFPNEKLFF
CDR3 DNA: TGTGCCAGCAGCCGACAGTTTCCTAATGAAAAACTGTTTTTT

V gene: TRBV6-2/TRBV6-3
J gene: TRBJ2-5
D gene: NA
clone size: NA
CDR3 length: 12
CDR3 protein: CASSYPEETQYF
CDR3 DNA: TGTGCCAGCAGTTACCCAGAAGAGACCCAGTACTTC

V gene: TRBV5-5
J gene: TRBJ1-3
D gene: NA
clone size: NA
CDR3 length: 13
CDR3 protein: CASSLHTKGTIYF
CDR3 DNA: TGTGCCAGCAGCTTGCATACGAAAGGCACCATATATTTT

V gene: TRBV7-2
J gene: TRBJ1-2
D gene: NA
clone size: few
CDR3 length: 13
CDR3 protein: CASSFAADYGYTF
CDR3 DNA: TGTGCCAGCAGCTTTGCTGCAGACTATGGCTACACCTTC

V gene: TRBV7-9
J gene: TRBJ2-2
D gene: NA
clone size: NA
CDR3 length: 15
CDR3 protein: CASSLTSLSTGELFF
CDR3 DNA: TGTGCCAGCAGCTTAACCAGCCTATCCACCGGGGAGCTGTTTTTT

V gene: TRBV3-1/TRBV3-2
J gene: TRBJ1-5
D gene: NA
clone size: few
CDR3 length: 13
CDR3 protein: CASSPTGNQPQHF
CDR3 DNA: TGTGCCAGCAGCCCCACAGGGAATCAGCCCCAGCATTTT

V gene: TRBV11-2
J gene: TRBJ2-7
D gene: NA
clone size: NA
CDR3 length: 14
CDR3 protein: CASSLPFGAGTRYF
CDR3 DNA: NA

V gene: TRBV9
J gene: TRBJ2-5
D gene: NA
clone size: NA
CDR3 length: 15
CDR3 protein: CASSVGSKSTETQYF
CDR3 DNA: TGTGCCAGCAGCGTAGGGTCCAAGTCTACGGAGACCCAGTACTTC

V gene: TRBV7-9
J gene: TRBJ1-2
D gene: NA
clone size: NA
CDR3 length: 11
CDR3 protein: CASSGLWGYTF
CDR3 DNA: TGTGCCAGCAGCGGCCTTTGGGGCTACACCTTC

V gene: TRBV15
J gene: TRBJ2-3
D gene: NA
clone size: once
CDR3 length: 15
CDR3 protein: CATSREIRGWDTQYF
CDR3 DNA: TGTGCCACCAGCAGAGAGATTAGGGGCTGGGATACGCAGTATTTT

V gene: TRBV21-1
J gene: TRBJ2-7
D gene: NA
clone size: NA
CDR3 length: 14
CDR3 protein: CASSKKGLAYEQYF
CDR3 DNA: TGTGCCAGCAGCAAAAAGGGCCTAGCCTACGAGCAGTACTTC

V gene: TRBV6-5
J gene: TRBJ2-3
D gene: TRBD1
clone size: NA
CDR3 length: 13
CDR3 protein: CASSRDSRDTQYF
CDR3 DNA: TGTGCCAGCAGCCGGGACAGCCGCGATACGCAGTATTTT